Listed below are T cell receptor beta chains from one sample, sequenced in a study of blood T cell repertoires in COVID-19. Produced via immunoSEQ multiplex PCR; TCRdb's table is partial and in-frame only. The data show about 42,000 clones, around 90% seen once. Sequencing input: peripheral blood. The receptor source for this set is a man aged 45-60 years with active COVID-19. CDR3s include the opening cysteine and the closing phenylalanine or tryptophan. Each record gives: V gene, D gene, J gene, clone size, CDR3 DNA, CDR3 protein. A D gene is named only where the DNA matches it firmly. Not all rows give a size; the values are once, few, many and, for expanded clones, a class.

TRBV7-8	TRBD1	TRBJ2-5	-	TGTGCCAGCAGCCCGGGGACAGGGCAAGAGACCCAGTACTTC	CASSPGTGQETQYF
TRBV7-2	-	TRBJ2-3	-	TGTGCCAGCAGCTTGGGGCCGATCACAGATACGCAGTATTTT	CASSLGPITDTQYF
TRBV7-2	TRBD1	TRBJ2-7	-	TGTGCCAGCAGCTTAGGGGGGACAGGGTACGGGCAGTACTTC	CASSLGGTGYGQYF
TRBV11-2	-	TRBJ2-7	once	TGTGCCAGCAGCTTCCAACAGGGAGGGGCGTACGAGCAGTACTTC	CASSFQQGGAYEQYF
TRBV6-1	TRBD2	TRBJ2-1	-	TGTGCCAGCAGTGCGCCCATATTCCTAGCGGGGGTGATATATGAGCAGTTCTTC	CASSAPIFLAGVIYEQFF
TRBV19	-	TRBJ1-1	once	TGTGCCAGTATCAGTCAGGACAGAACTACGAACACTGAAGCTTTCTTT	CASISQDRTTNTEAFF
TRBV7-9	TRBD1	TRBJ1-2	-	TGTGCCAGTAGAGGGACAGGGGAATCCTATGGCTACACCTTC	CASRGTGESYGYTF
TRBV5-1	TRBD1	TRBJ1-4	-	TGCGCCAGCAGCCCGGGGACAGGACGATATGAAAAACTGTTTTTT	CASSPGTGRYEKLFF
TRBV12-3/TRBV12-4	-	TRBJ2-5	-	TGTGCCAGCAGTTCTACCTTAACCCAGTACTTC	CASSSTLTQYF
TRBV28	-	TRBJ2-7	-	TGTGCCAGCAGTTTATTGGGGGGGCACTCCTACGAGCAGTACTTC	CASSLLGGHSYEQYF
TRBV11-2	-	TRBJ2-5	-	TGTGCCAGCAGCCGAGTGACAATATTGGGCGGGGAGACCCAGTACTTC	CASSRVTILGGETQYF
TRBV5-1	TRBD1	TRBJ1-5	-	TGCGCCAGCAGCTTGGGGGACAGGGGCAATCAGCCCCAGCATTTT	CASSLGDRGNQPQHF
TRBV18	-	TRBJ1-1	-	TGTGCCAGCTCACCACCGAGGGGGGGCTGGACTGAAGCTTTCTTT	CASSPPRGGWTEAFF
TRBV28	TRBD2	TRBJ2-1	-	TGTGCCAGCAGTCCAGGACTAGCGGGGGCCGGCCATGAGCAGTTCTTC	CASSPGLAGAGHEQFF
TRBV2	-	TRBJ2-1	-	TGTGCCAGCAGTGAAGATCGCGGGGGCTCCAATGAGCAGTTCTTC	CASSEDRGGSNEQFF
TRBV7-9	-	TRBJ2-7	-	TGTGCCAGCAGCTTAGGGGCCTCGACCTACGAGCAGTACTTC	CASSLGASTYEQYF
TRBV7-3	-	TRBJ2-7	-	TGTGCCAGCAGCTCCGCCGGGGGCTACGAGCAGTACTTC	CASSSAGGYEQYF
TRBV2	-	TRBJ2-7	-	TGTGCCAGCAGTGAAGCTATAAGGGGTTCTTTAGAGCAGTACTTC	CASSEAIRGSLEQYF
TRBV28	TRBD1	TRBJ1-2	-	TGTGTAGTAAGCCGAACAGGGGGCGCTGGGTATGGCTACACCTTC	CVVSRTGGAGYGYTF
TRBV7-2	TRBD1	TRBJ1-4	-	TGTGCCAGCAGCTCCGGACAGGGAGCTGAAAAACTGTTTTTT	CASSSGQGAEKLFF
TRBV5-1	-	TRBJ2-5	few	TGCGCCAGCAGCATGTCGGGAGAGACCCAGTACTTC	CASSMSGETQYF
TRBV4-3	TRBD1	TRBJ1-5	-	TGCGCCAGCAGCCAAGAGGTGACAGGGGGCAATCAGCCCCAGCATTTT	CASSQEVTGGNQPQHF
TRBV2	-	TRBJ1-6	-	TGTGCCAGCAACAGAGAGGGTCGGTATAATTCACCCCTCCACTTT	CASNREGRYNSPLHF
TRBV27	TRBD1	TRBJ1-6	-	TGTGCCAGCAGTGGGGCCGGGACAGGGGATTACCTCCTCCACTTT	CASSGAGTGDYLLHF
TRBV4-2	TRBD2	TRBJ2-3	once	TGTGCCAGCAGCCAAGATCACAGCGGGGGGGGAGATACGCAGTATTTT	CASSQDHSGGGDTQYF
TRBV5-8	TRBD1	TRBJ1-3	-	TGTGCCAGCAGCTTCGGGAGACAGGGGGCTGGAAACACCATATATTTT	CASSFGRQGAGNTIYF
TRBV27	-	TRBJ1-6	-	TGTGCCAGCAGTTTTTCCCGGGGGGGGGCCTATAATTCACCCCTCCACTTT	CASSFSRGGAYNSPLHF
TRBV7-2	TRBD2	TRBJ2-5	-	TGTGCCAGCAGCCCCGGGACTAGCAGTGAGACCCAGTACTTC	CASSPGTSSETQYF
TRBV5-1	TRBD1	TRBJ1-6	few	TGCGCCAGCAGCTTGACTCCGGGACAGGGACGTAATTCACCCCTCCACTTT	CASSLTPGQGRNSPLHF
TRBV9	-	TRBJ2-7	-	TGTGCCAGCAGCCTTCGGTCCGGGGGGCAGTACGAGCAGTACTTC	CASSLRSGGQYEQYF
TRBV4-3	TRBD1	TRBJ1-1	-	TGCGCCAGCTCGGACAGGGGTGGACTGAACACTGAAGCTTTCTTT	CASSDRGGLNTEAFF
TRBV4-1	-	TRBJ1-4	-	TGCGCCAGCAGCCAAGGGGAGGGTGGTGAAAAACTGTTTTTT	CASSQGEGGEKLFF
TRBV27	TRBD1	TRBJ2-2	-	TGTGCCAGCAGGAGACAGGGGGCCACCGGGGAGCTGTTTTTT	CASRRQGATGELFF
TRBV7-2	-	TRBJ1-2	-	TGTGCCAGCAGCGTAAACCCTACCCTGACAGGCTATGGCTACACCTTC	CASSVNPTLTGYGYTF
TRBV18	-	TRBJ1-1	-	TGTGCCAGCTCACTCCAACACGGGGAGATTGGCACTGAAGCTTTCTTT	CASSLQHGEIGTEAFF
TRBV6-5	TRBD2	TRBJ2-2	-	TGTGCCAGCAGACGGGACTACAACACCGGGGAGCTGTTTTTT	CASRRDYNTGELFF
TRBV18	-	TRBJ1-1	-	TGTGCCAGCTCACCATCGGTGAACACTGAAGCTTTCTTT	CASSPSVNTEAFF
TRBV12-3/TRBV12-4	TRBD2	TRBJ2-5	-	TGTGCCAGCAGCGCCGGGACTAGCCTTCCCCAGTACTTC	CASSAGTSLPQYF
TRBV27	-	TRBJ1-1	-	TGTGCCAGCAGTTGGAGGGACGGGGGTACTGAAGCTTTCTTT	CASSWRDGGTEAFF
TRBV3-1/TRBV3-2	TRBD1	TRBJ2-1	-	TGTGCCAGCAGCCGGACAGGGTACACTAATGAGCAGTTCTTC	CASSRTGYTNEQFF
TRBV30	TRBD1	TRBJ2-7	-	TGTGCCTGGAGTGTACAGGGGGGCCTCTACGAGCAGTACTTC	CAWSVQGGLYEQYF
TRBV6-5	-	TRBJ2-5	-	TGTGCCAGCAGCCCAAGCGGGCAAGAGACCCAGTACTTC	CASSPSGQETQYF
TRBV5-6	-	TRBJ1-3	-	TGTGCCAGCAGCTCCAAGACAGCTGGAAACACCATATATTTT	CASSSKTAGNTIYF
TRBV13	-	TRBJ1-2	-	TGTGCCAGCAGCTTAGGCTTGCGGGGCACAGGCTATGGCTACACCTTC	CASSLGLRGTGYGYTF
TRBV20-1	-	TRBJ2-5	-	TGCAGTGCTAGAGAATCCAAGACCCAGTACTTC	CSARESKTQYF
TRBV7-8	-	TRBJ1-3	-	TGTGCCAGCAGCTCGACAGGTTCCGGAAACACCATATATTTT	CASSSTGSGNTIYF